This T cell receptor (beta chain) was observed in a study of T cell repertoires in cytomegalovirus infection. Background on the study: Epitope selection comprised recently identified HLA-C-restricted CMV epitopes and well-studied HLA-B-restricted CMV epitopes.

MiXCR, applied by TCRdb to the reads, yields one record per CDR3 protein. Among about 900,000 distinct CDR3 sequences, less than 40% were seen once, and the ten largest hold over 11%. The V gene's germline CDR1 is SEHNR and CDR2 FQNEAQ (reference sequence). Between the trimmed V and J ends, which lost 5 bases and 2 bases, there was a span of 13 bases. The CDR3 sequence is 14 residues long. This clonotype was detected a few times. What it binds is unknown. The V gene is TRBV7-9, the J gene TRBJ2-7; possible D gene TRBD2, 5 bases. The source was cultured CD8+ T cells from PBMCs, collected from culture after CMV antigen stimulation. This TCR was recovered from a human donor in good health (CMV status not recorded). Some clones in this sample may be carry-over from other donors' samples. The CDR3 coding sequence is TGTGCCAGCAGCCCCAGCGGAAGCCCCTACGAGCAGTACGTC. Amino acids: CASSPSGSPYEQYV.